This TCR beta chain was sequenced for a study of blood T cell repertoires in COVID-19. Libraries were prepared by immunoSEQ multiplex PCR; TCRdb keeps only in-frame clonotypes and omits some of them. The table includes about 360,000 clones, roughly 77% detected once. V shed 4 bases and J 5 bases; nucleotides not matched to a gene: 10. This CDR3 has 16 amino acids. Per germline, CDR1 SNHLY and CDR2 FYNNEI. The TCR was taken from a human donor with acute or convalescent COVID-19. The donor label of this sample is uncertain. The J gene is TRBJ1-1, the V gene TRBV2, with 10 bases aligning to TRBD1. Sequenced: peripheral blood. The CDR3 DNA is TGTGCCAGCAGTGGAGAGACAGGGGGCGCGAGAACTGAAGCTTTCTTT. Its translation: CASSGETGGARTEAFF.